This record concerns one T cell receptor (beta chain) sequence. Its antigen is not identified. These data originate in a study of T-cell memory formation after mild COVID-19. Whole-study findings and limits: Clones that contracted clustered mainly in CM and EM if CD4+ and in EMRA if CD8+.

A 5'RACE reaction primed in the constant segment made cDNA libraries of TCR alpha and TCR beta, and these carried sample barcodes and UMIs. In TCRdb, the 5' RACE reads were re-called with MiXCR into one record per CDR3 protein. The sample contains 550,000 to 700,000 distinct CDR3 sequences, about 18% of which appear only once. The CDR3 extends over 15 amino acids. Trimming removed 3 bases at V and 6 bases at J, with 17 bases between. Sequences were obtained from PBMCs or a T cell subset sorted from them (not recorded which). This sequence originates from an adult woman who had mild COVID-19 (a few samples of this study predate the infection). Cell type and time point are not known. V usage is TRBV12-3 or TRBV12-4 and J usage is TRBJ1-1, with D unresolved. The CDR3 here is CASSFLGPVRPEAFF. The DNA for the CDR3 is TGTGCCAGCAGTTTCCTGGGCCCGGTTCGTCCTGAAGCTTTCTTT.